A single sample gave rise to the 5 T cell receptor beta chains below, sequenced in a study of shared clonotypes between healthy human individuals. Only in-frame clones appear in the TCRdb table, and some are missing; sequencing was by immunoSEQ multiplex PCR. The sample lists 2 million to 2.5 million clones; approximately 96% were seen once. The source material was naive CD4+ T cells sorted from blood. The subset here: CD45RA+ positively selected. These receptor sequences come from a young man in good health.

The CDR3 sequence is CASSRTSSWELFF. The CDR3 DNA is TGTGCCAGCAGTCGTACTAGTTCTTGGGAGCTGTTTTTT. This chain connects TRBV2 to TRBJ2-2; TRBD2 is a possible D gene (5 bases). The CDR3 totals 13 residues. V was cut by 5 bases and J by 9 bases, with 13 bases left in between. Germline loops: CDR1 SNHLY, CDR2 FYNNEI.

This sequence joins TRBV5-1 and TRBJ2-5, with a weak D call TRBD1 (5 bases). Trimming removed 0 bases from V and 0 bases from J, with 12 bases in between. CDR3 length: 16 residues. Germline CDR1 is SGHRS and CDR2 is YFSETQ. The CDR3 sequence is CASSLGYSGNQETQYF. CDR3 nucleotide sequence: TGCGCCAGCAGCTTGGGATATTCAGGGAACCAAGAGACCCAGTACTTC.

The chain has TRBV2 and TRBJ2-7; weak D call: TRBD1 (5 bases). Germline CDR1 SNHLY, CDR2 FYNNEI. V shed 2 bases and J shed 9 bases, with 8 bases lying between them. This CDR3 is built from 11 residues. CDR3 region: CASSETRVQYF. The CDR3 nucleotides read TGTGCCAGCAGTGAAACCAGGGTGCAGTACTTC. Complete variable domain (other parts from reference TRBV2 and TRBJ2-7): EPEVTQTPSHQVTQMGQEVILRCVPISNHLYFYWYRQILGQKVEFLVSFYNNEISEKSEIFDDQFSVERPDGSNFTLKIRSTKLEDSAMYFCASSETRVQYFGPGTRLTVT.

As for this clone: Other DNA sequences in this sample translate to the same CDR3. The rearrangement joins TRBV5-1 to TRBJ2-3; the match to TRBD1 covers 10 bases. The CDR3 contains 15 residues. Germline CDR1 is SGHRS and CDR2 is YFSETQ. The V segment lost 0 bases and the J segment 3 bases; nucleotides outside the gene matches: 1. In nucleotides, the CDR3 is TGCGCCAGCAGCTTGGAGGGACAGGGGACAGATACGCAGTATTTT. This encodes CASSLEGQGTDTQYF.

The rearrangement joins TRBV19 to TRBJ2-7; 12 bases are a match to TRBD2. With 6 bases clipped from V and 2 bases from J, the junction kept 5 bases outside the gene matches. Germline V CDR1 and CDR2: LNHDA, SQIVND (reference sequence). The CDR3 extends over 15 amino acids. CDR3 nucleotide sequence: TGTGCCAGTAGCAGACTAGCGGGGGAAACCTACGAGCAGTACTTC. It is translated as CASSRLAGETYEQYF.